This TCR beta chain comes out of a study of metastatic and nonmetastatic thyroid tumors (dated by TCRdb to the early 2020s). Describing the broader study: The researchers compared repertoires between peripheral blood samples and tumor or nodule tissue samples from patients with malignant or benign thyroid disease.

None of the patients had been given any treatment before thyroid surgery. Patient clinical samples collected from about 2011 to 2018 were retrospectively analysed using T-cell receptor beta sequencing. CDR1 and CDR2, per the germline V gene, are SNHLY and FYNNEI. Trimming costs V 6 bases and J 5 bases, and their ends lie 14 bases apart. Counted from cysteine to phenylalanine, this CDR3 has 14 amino acids. Just CDR3 DNA is preserved here, 42 bases in frame from base 1. Library preparation employed PCR. The sequencing machine was an Illumina HiSeq 4000. High-throughput sequencing was used to profile the TCR beta-chain CDR3 region of every patient. The authors' analysis ran thus. CDR3 differences across clinicopathological groups were used to build a classifier for discriminating distant-metastatic papillary thyroid cancer patients. The Shannon index was used to measure repertoire diversity, and the Morisita-Horn index was used to measure how similar tumor and blood repertoires were. TCRdb trimmed public reads at Q25 via fastp, called clones via MiXCR and kept in-frame beta chains. The V and J calls and clone size are TCRdb's, not the authors'. The sample table contains about 24,000 clones; only one count was recorded for under 30% of them. More than 10% of the sample is held by the ten biggest clonotypes.

Worth noting for this clone: Its antigen is still unknown. Base qualities are not provided; no much larger clone lies one nucleotide away.

Points the paper makes about the study in general: In both blood and tumor samples, malignant tumors were reported to have significantly higher TCR beta diversity than benign nodules.

This receptor was taken from a male donor with papillary thyroid cancer or a benign thyroid nodule (not recorded which). Some clones in this sample may be carry-over from other donors' samples. This chain joins TRBV2 to TRBJ2-1, with the D segment identity uncertain. The sequencing input was tumor tissue. The CDR3 here reads CASRAIQQHNEQFF. The DNA reads as follows: TGTGCCAGCAGGGCGATTCAACAGCACAATGAGCAGTTCTTC.